This record concerns one T cell receptor beta chain sequence. The CDR3 length is 17 residues. Trimming pared 2 bases from V and 0 bases from J, leaving 15 bases between. The germline V gene encodes CDR1 SGHTS and CDR2 YDEGEE. Clones were read by immunoSEQ multiplex PCR, and TCRdb kept only the in-frame ones, dropping some. This sample has approximately 150,000 clones; about 90% occur once, and the top ten carry approximately 3.4%. The sample comes from a study of control samples from healthy donors and cancer patients. The material sequenced was blood. The TCR originated in a man between 25 and 39 years old in good health. The gene calls are TRBV5-8 and TRBJ2-4, with D possibly being TRBD1 (6 bases). Written as DNA, the CDR3 is TGTGCCAGCAGCTTTCAACAGGGCGTAATAGCCAAAAACATTCAGTACTTC. Protein product: CASSFQQGVIAKNIQYF.